The 19 T cell receptor beta chains given below trace back to one sample, sequenced in a study of blood T cell repertoires in COVID-19. The protocol was immunoSEQ multiplex PCR, while the TCRdb copy is restricted to in-frame clones and leaves out a portion. The table includes hundreds of thousands of clones, about 89% detected once. The sample comprised peripheral blood. The origin of the receptors is a woman in her thirties or forties who had recovered from COVID-19.

This chain uses TRBV30 with TRBJ1-3; D possibly corresponds to TRBD1 (5 bases). This CDR3 has 15 residues. Germline V gene data show CDR1 as GTSNPN and CDR2 as SVGIG (reference sequence). Deletions cut 4 bases from V and 4 bases from J, with 17 bases between. The CDR3 region has the DNA TGTGCCTGGAATCGGCCGCAGGGCTCCGGAAACACCATATATTTT. This codes for CAWNRPQGSGNTIYF. The whole variable domain, filled in from reference TRBV30 and TRBJ1-3, reads SQTIHQWPATLVQPVGSPLSLECTVEGTSNPNLYWYRQAAGRGLQLLFYSVGIGQISSEVPQNLSASRPQDRQFILSSKKLLLSDSGFYLCAWNRPQGSGNTIYFGEGSWLTVV.

The J gene is TRBJ2-7, the V gene TRBV12-5; 7 bases are a match to TRBD2. The junction had 9 bases not matched to a gene; V was cut back by 7 bases and J by 3 bases. Germline CDR1 LGHNT, CDR2 FRNRAP. The CDR3 length is 14 residues. The CDR3 region is CASEGGKDGYEQYF. CDR3 nucleotides: TGTGCTAGTGAGGGAGGGAAGGATGGCTACGAGCAGTACTTC. Combining the CDR3 with reference TRBV12-5 and TRBJ2-7 gives the whole variable domain DARVTQTPRHKVTEMGQEVTMRCQPILGHNTVFWYRQTMMQGLELLAYFRNRAPLDDSGMPKDRFSAEMPDATLATLKIQPSEPRDSAVYFCASEGGKDGYEQYFGPGTRLTVT.

The J gene is TRBJ2-3, the V gene TRBV5-1; 7 positions match TRBD2. The trim removed 7 bases at V and 1 base at J, leaving 6 bases unmatched. This CDR3 contains 14 residues. From germline, CDR1 is SGHRS and CDR2 YFSETQ. CDR3: CASHVAGGTDTQYF. The CDR3 DNA reads TGCGCCAGCCATGTCGCGGGGGGCACAGATACGCAGTATTTT.

CDR3 loop: CASSYRDRSGGNTIYF. As DNA, the CDR3 is TGTGCCAGCAGTTACCGGGATCGCTCTGGCGGAAACACCATATATTTT. The chain joins TRBV6-5 to TRBJ1-3; D call uncertain. There are 16 residues in the CDR3. V was shortened by 2 bases and J by 4 bases, with 15 bases between the two germline ends. Germline V gene data show CDR1 as MNHEY and CDR2 as SVGAGI.

V gene TRBV10-3 combines with J gene TRBJ2-3, with 8 bases matching TRBD2. Germline CDR1 reads ENHRY; CDR2 reads SYGVKD. With 4 bases clipped from V and 2 bases from J, the junction kept 11 bases outside the gene matches. There are 17 residues in the CDR3. In DNA form, the CDR3 reads TGTGCCATCAGTGCGACTGCGGCTAGCGGGTTCACAGATACGCAGTATTTT. Protein sequence: CAISATAASGFTDTQYF.

The chain combines TRBV5-1 with TRBJ2-5, with 8 bases aligning to TRBD1. This CDR3 is built from 17 residues. Trimming took 2 bases from V and 3 from J; bases not matched to a gene: 12. Germline lookup yields CDR1 SGHRS and CDR2 YFSETQ. The CDR3: CASSLIPGTGAKETQYF. CDR3 sequence (DNA): TGCGCCAGCAGCTTAATTCCCGGGACAGGAGCTAAAGAGACCCAGTACTTC.

Only a few counts were recorded for this clone. V is TRBV5-1 and J is TRBJ1-3, with a weak D call TRBD1 (5 bases). The CDR3 runs 15 residues. CDR1 is SGHRS and CDR2 is YFSETQ in the germline V gene. Trimming removed 0 bases from V and 2 bases from J, with 9 bases in between. For the CDR3, the DNA is TGCGCCAGCAGCTTGGCGGGGGACCCTGGAAACACCATATATTTT. Translation gives CASSLAGDPGNTIYF.

This chain joins TRBV19 and TRBJ1-3; a weak D match, TRBD1 (6 bases). The CDR3 runs 15 residues. CDR1 LNHDA and CDR2 SQIVND come from the germline V gene (reference sequence). V shed 9 bases and J shed 0 bases, with 15 bases lying between them. As DNA, the CDR3 is TGTGCCAGCAGGGGACGGACGATCTCTGGAAACACCATATATTTT. Amino acid sequence: CASRGRTISGNTIYF.

The J gene is TRBJ2-1, the V gene TRBV5-6; tentative D call: TRBD2 (6 bases). V lost 4 bases and J lost 8, with 19 bases in between. The length of the CDR3 is 15 residues. CDR1 and CDR2 (germline): SGHDT, YYEEEE. As DNA, the CDR3 is TGTGCCAGCAGCCTTAGGGGAGGTGGGCGGGATGAGCAGTTCTTC. Its protein product is CASSLRGGGRDEQFF.

The chain combines TRBV7-2 with TRBJ2-1, with unresolved D. Trimming cost V 1 base and J 6 bases, with 16 bases left between them. This CDR3 region has 16 residues. CDR1 and CDR2 (germline): SGHTA, FQGNSA. The CDR3 sequence: CASSLGGKTIRNEQFF. The CDR3 DNA reads as TGTGCCAGCAGCTTAGGTGGAAAGACAATCCGCAATGAGCAGTTCTTC.

The chain uses TRBV29-1 and TRBJ2-7, with 7 bases identical to TRBD1. CDR3 length: 12 amino acids. Trimming cost V 0 bases and J 9 bases; bases outside gene matches: 5. Germline V gene sequence: CDR1 SQVTM, CDR2 ANQGSEA. The CDR3 region has the DNA TGCAGCGTTGAAGATCAACAGGGGACGCAGTACTTC. Protein sequence: CSVEDQQGTQYF.

This clone has a handful of counts. The chain employs TRBV10-3 and TRBJ1-5; D gene ambiguous. In germline, CDR1 is ENHRY, CDR2 SYGVKD. CDR3 size: 13 residues. V lost 7 bases, J lost 5 bases, and 12 bases lay in between. The CDR3 DNA reads TGTGCCATCACGGCCGGAGGTGATCAGCCCCAGCATTTT. It codes for CAITAGGDQPQHF.

V and J are TRBV6-5 and TRBJ2-1, with D perhaps TRBD1 (6 bases). The CDR3 consists of 15 residues. Trimming shortened V by 6 bases and J by 0 bases, and 12 bases separated the two germline ends. Per germline, CDR1 MNHEY and CDR2 SVGAGI. In DNA form, the CDR3 reads TGTGCCAGCAGCACAGGGCCCAGCTCCTACAATGAGCAGTTCTTC. Protein sequence: CASSTGPSSYNEQFF.

The chain links TRBV29-1 to TRBJ1-2, with D possibly being TRBD1 (5 bases). Looked up from germline, CDR1 is SQVTM and CDR2 is ANQGSEA. Trimming pared 0 bases from V and 3 bases from J, leaving 23 bases between. The CDR3 runs 18 residues. The CDR3 loop reads CSVEDLGGTDLKYYGYTF. In DNA form, the CDR3 reads TGCAGCGTTGAAGATTTAGGAGGGACCGATCTCAAGTACTATGGCTACACCTTC.

This sequence joins TRBV27 and TRBJ2-1, with TRBD2 matching over 7 bases. Trimming cost V 6 bases and J 1 base; bases outside gene matches: 12. CDR3 length equals 17 residues. CDR1 and CDR2 from the germline V gene are MNHEY and SMNVEV (reference sequence). This CDR3 reads CASSPNPLAESYNEQFF. DNA of the CDR3: TGTGCCAGCAGCCCGAACCCCCTAGCGGAATCCTACAATGAGCAGTTCTTC.

CDR3 bases: TGTGCCAGCAGCGTAGATGCAGGGGGCAATGGCTACACCTTC. Protein sequence: CASSVDAGGNGYTF. This rearrangement joins TRBV9 to TRBJ1-2; 8 nucleotides line up with TRBD1. This CDR3 comprises 14 residues. Trimming removed 0 bases from V and 6 bases from J; junction bases left unmatched: 4. Looked up from germline, CDR1 is SGDLS and CDR2 is YYNGEE.

This clone was counted a single time. The gene calls are TRBV12-3 or TRBV12-4 and TRBJ2-5, with D unresolved. V gave up 7 bases and J gave up 7 bases, with 10 bases separating them. The CDR3 consists of 11 residues. CDR3 DNA sequence: TGTGCCAGCACCTACCGGAGGACCCAGTACTTC. Translation: CASTYRRTQYF.

V gene TRBV2 combines with J gene TRBJ2-7, with TRBD2 matching over 8 bases. Germline V gene data show CDR1 as SNHLY and CDR2 as FYNNEI. The trim removed 7 bases at V and 2 bases at J, leaving 7 bases unmatched. There are 14 residues in the CDR3. The CDR3 region has the DNA TGTGCCAGCAAATTGCGGGGGGCCGCCTACGAGCAGTACTTC. This gives the protein CASKLRGAAYEQYF.

This chain links TRBV4-3 with TRBJ1-5; D perhaps matches TRBD1 (5 bases). The CDR3 runs to 15 residues. Per germline, CDR1 LGHNA and CDR2 YSLEER. V dropped 0 bases and J dropped 7 bases, with 13 bases sitting between them. The CDR3 nucleotides read TGCGCCAGCAGCCAAGATTGGGGCGGGGGACAGCCCCAGCATTTT. This translates into CASSQDWGGGQPQHF.